Here is one TCR beta chain with its context. Its target is unknown. With constant-segment primers, 5'RACE yielded cDNA libraries of TCR alpha and TCR beta that carried sample barcodes and UMIs. Each CDR3 protein gets one entry after TCRdb re-called the 5' RACE reads with MiXCR. The profile shows over 500,000 distinct CDR3 sequences, roughly 17% of them singletons. The record originates from a study of T-cell memory formation after mild COVID-19. In the study overall: TCR clusters were mostly donor specific.

Germline trimming cut 6 bases from V and 9 bases from J; bases unmatched to any gene: 16. This CDR3 spans 16 amino acids. CDR1 and CDR2 (germline): DFQATT, SNEGSKA (reference sequence). General observations from the study: Memory from before infection featured some responding clones, which suggests cross-reactive memory joined.

The TCR comes from an adult woman who had mild COVID-19 (a few samples of this study predate the infection). Cell type and time point are not known. Material for sequencing was PBMCs or a T cell subset sorted from them (not recorded which). The rearrangement links TRBV20-1 to TRBJ1-6; 8 nucleotides agree with TRBD1. The CDR3 DNA is TGCAGTGCCTCCATTTGGGCACAGGGGGATAGTTCACCCCTCCACTTT. Its translation: CSASIWAQGDSSPLHF.